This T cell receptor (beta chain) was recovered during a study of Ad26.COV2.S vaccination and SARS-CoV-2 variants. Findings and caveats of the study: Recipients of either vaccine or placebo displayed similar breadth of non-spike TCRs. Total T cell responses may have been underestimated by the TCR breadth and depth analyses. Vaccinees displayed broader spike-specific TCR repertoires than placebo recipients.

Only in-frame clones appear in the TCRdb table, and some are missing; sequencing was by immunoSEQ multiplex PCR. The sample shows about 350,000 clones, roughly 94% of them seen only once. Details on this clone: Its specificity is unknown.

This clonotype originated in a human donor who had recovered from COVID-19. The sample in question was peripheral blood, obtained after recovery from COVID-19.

CDR3 protein: CASFRGADTEAFF. The CDR3 region has the DNA TGTGCCAGCTTCAGGGGCGCCGACACTGAAGCTTTCTTT. V usage is TRBV3-1 (or the pseudogene TRBV3-2) and J usage is TRBJ1-1; perhaps TRBD1 as D (6 bases). Germline loops: CDR1 LGHDT, CDR2 YNNKEL (reference sequence). Trimming took off 8 bases at V and 3 bases at J, with 13 bases between the two ends. The CDR3 sequence is 13 residues long.